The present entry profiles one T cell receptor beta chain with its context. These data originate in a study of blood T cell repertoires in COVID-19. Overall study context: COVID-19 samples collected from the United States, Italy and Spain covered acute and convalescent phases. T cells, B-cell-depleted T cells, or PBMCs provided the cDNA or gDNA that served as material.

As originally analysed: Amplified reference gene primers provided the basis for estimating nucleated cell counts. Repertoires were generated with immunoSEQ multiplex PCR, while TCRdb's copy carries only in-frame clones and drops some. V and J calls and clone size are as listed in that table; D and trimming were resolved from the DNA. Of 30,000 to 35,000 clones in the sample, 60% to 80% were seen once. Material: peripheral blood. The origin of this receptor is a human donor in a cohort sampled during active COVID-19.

The CDR3, as DNA: TGTGCCAGCAGCAGTCGGACTAGCGATTGGACCGGGGAGCTGTTTTTT. It specifies CASSSRTSDWTGELFF. The V gene is TRBV7-9, the J gene TRBJ2-2; 9 bases fit TRBD2. This CDR3 has 16 amino acids. Germline V gives CDR1 SEHNR, CDR2 FQNEAQ (reference sequence). V lost 5 bases to trimming and J lost 5 bases; unmatched junction nucleotides: 9.